Following are 13 T cell receptor beta chains from one sample sequenced in a study of cytomegalovirus exposure and HLA in healthy donors. Researchers ran the PCR with 60 Vbeta and 13 Jbeta primers. Profiled with immunoSEQ multiplex PCR; TCRdb holds only in-frame clones, not every one. Found here are some 150,000 clones, under 75% of them singletons; the top ten hold 7% to 8.5%. Sequencing used PBMCs. The origin of the receptors is a woman aged 55-70 years in good health and CMV-seropositive.

This clone was counted only a few times. The V call is TRBV4-2, the J call TRBJ1-3; 7 nucleotides agree with TRBD1. This CDR3 region has 15 residues. After removal of 2 bases from V and 2 bases from J, the junction contained 3 bases not matched to a gene. Looked up from germline, CDR1 is LGHNA and CDR2 is YNFKEQ. The CDR3 DNA reads as TGTGCCAGCAGCCAAAACAGGGGCACTGGAAACACCATATATTTT. Its translation: CASSQNRGTGNTIYF.

This clone was seen only a few times. The chain employs TRBV10-1 and TRBJ2-3; 8 nucleotides match TRBD1. The CDR3 contains 16 residues. J gave up 2 bases and V 6 bases, and 10 bases lay outside the gene matches. Germline V gene sequence: CDR1 WNHNN, CDR2 SYGVQD (reference sequence). CDR3 residues: CASRDDRGPFTDTQYF. The CDR3 DNA reads TGCGCCAGCAGGGATGACAGGGGACCCTTCACAGATACGCAGTATTTT.

The J gene is TRBJ2-2, the V gene TRBV21-1; the tabulated D call, TRBD1, remains unverified against the DNA. TRBV21-1 is reported as a pseudogene. CDR3 length equals 14 residues. This CDR3 reads CAIPRDKNTGELFF. The CDR3 DNA is TGTGCCATCCCACGGGACAAGAACACCGGGGAGCTGTTTTTT.

This clone has more than one count but fewer than ten. The chain is built from TRBV19 and TRBJ1-3; no clear D gene. Trimming left V 5 bases short and J 3 bases short, with 8 bases between. CDR1 is LNHDA and CDR2 is SQIVND in the germline V gene (reference sequence). The CDR3 contains 13 residues. Here the CDR3 DNA reads TGTGCCAGTAGTGTACAGATTGGAAACACCATATATTTT. Translating gives CASSVQIGNTIYF.

DNA for the CDR3: TGTGCCAGCAGTACAACTGGGACTAGCAGACGGGAGACCCAGTACTTC. Its translation: CASSTTGTSRRETQYF. This chain joins TRBV28 and TRBJ2-5; 9 positions match TRBD2. After removal of 5 bases from V and 5 bases from J, the junction contained 12 bases not matched to a gene. In germline, CDR1 is MDHEN, CDR2 SYDVKM. The CDR3 extends over 16 amino acids.

The chain employs TRBV5-4 and TRBJ2-2; no definite D call. Germline CDR1 is SGHNT and CDR2 is YYREEE (reference sequence). CDR3 length: 14 residues. The ends were cut back, 1 base at V and 1 base at J, with 5 bases in the middle. DNA of the CDR3: TGTGCCAGCAGCTTGTTCGGGAACACCGGGGAGCTGTTTTTT. It encodes CASSLFGNTGELFF.

The CDR3 region is CASSFRETQYF. CDR3 DNA: TGCGCCAGCAGCTTCCGGGAGACCCAGTACTTC. The chain combines TRBV5-1 with TRBJ2-5; D is undetermined. Germline CDR1 SGHRS, CDR2 YFSETQ. The CDR3 covers 11 residues. V was shortened by 2 bases and J by 5 bases, with 4 bases between the two germline ends. The complete variable domain, with remaining parts taken from reference TRBV5-1 and TRBJ2-5, reads KAGVTQTPRYLIKTRGQQVTLSCSPISGHRSVSWYQQTPGQGLQFLFEYFSETQRNKGNFPGRFSGRQFSNSRSEMNVSTLELGDSALYLCASSFRETQYFGPGTRLLVL.

The chain couples TRBV7-9 to TRBJ1-1; unclear D gene. Germline values: CDR1 SEHNR, CDR2 FQNEAQ (reference sequence). Deletions cut 2 bases from V and 1 base from J, with 5 bases between. The CDR3 contains 13 residues. CDR3 bases: TGTGCCAGCAGCTTACCCGGGAACACTGAAGCTTTCTTT. It specifies CASSLPGNTEAFF.

This clone was counted only a few times. The chain combines TRBV28 with TRBJ2-3, with 8 bases that match TRBD1. The junction had 11 bases not matched to a gene; V was cut back by 3 bases and J by 6 bases. The CDR3 loop spans 16 amino acids. The germline V gene encodes CDR1 MDHEN and CDR2 SYDVKM. This chain's CDR3 is CASSFSPTGARDTQYF. The CDR3 nucleotides read TGTGCCAGCAGTTTTAGTCCGACAGGGGCCCGCGATACGCAGTATTTT.

The CDR3 here is CASSPGLLTGELFF. The DNA for the CDR3 is TGTGCCAGCAGCCCCGGACTGCTCACCGGGGAGCTGTTTTTT. The V gene is TRBV7-3, the J gene TRBJ2-2; weak D call: TRBD2 (5 bases). Deletions cut 5 bases from V and 4 bases from J, with 11 bases between. The CDR3 is made up of 14 amino acids. CDR1 and CDR2 from the germline V gene are SGHTA and FQGTGA.

Only a few counts were recorded for this clone. The chain employs TRBV11-2 and TRBJ2-3; no reliable D call. The CDR3 runs to 14 residues. V lost 3 bases and J 5 bases, leaving 12 bases between the germline ends. The germline V gene has CDR1 SGHAT and CDR2 FQNNGV. CDR3 sequence reads: CASSLVVTKDTQYF. The CDR3, as DNA: TGTGCCAGCAGCTTGGTAGTAACTAAAGATACGCAGTATTTT.

The chain couples TRBV7-2 to TRBJ2-5; the match to TRBD2 covers 8 bases. CDR3 size: 14 residues. The germline V gene has CDR1 SGHTA and CDR2 FQGNSA. Germline trimming cut 5 bases from V and 4 bases from J; bases unmatched to any gene: 6. The CDR3 sequence is CASSPTAGAETQYF. The CDR3 DNA follows: TGTGCCAGCAGCCCCACAGCGGGAGCAGAGACCCAGTACTTC.

V and J are TRBV2 and TRBJ2-1, with D perhaps TRBD2 (6 bases). From germline, CDR1 is SNHLY and CDR2 FYNNEI. This CDR3 is built from 12 residues. The V gene lost 11 bases and the J gene lost 8 bases, with 16 bases spanning the gap. The CDR3: CASREGGDEQFF. CDR3 DNA: TGTGCCTCCCGCGAGGGAGGCGATGAGCAGTTCTTC.